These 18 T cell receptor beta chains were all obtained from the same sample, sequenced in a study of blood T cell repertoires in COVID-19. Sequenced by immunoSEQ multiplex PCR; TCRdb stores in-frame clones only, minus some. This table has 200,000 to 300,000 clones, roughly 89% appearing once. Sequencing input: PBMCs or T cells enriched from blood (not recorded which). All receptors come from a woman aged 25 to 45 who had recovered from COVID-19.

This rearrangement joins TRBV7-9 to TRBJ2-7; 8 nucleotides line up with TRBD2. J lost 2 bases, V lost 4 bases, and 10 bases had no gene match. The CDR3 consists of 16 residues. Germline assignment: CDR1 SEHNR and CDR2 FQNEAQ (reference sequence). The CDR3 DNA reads TGTGCCAGCAGCTCCGGCTGGACTAGCAAAACCTACGAGCAGTACTTC. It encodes CASSSGWTSKTYEQYF.

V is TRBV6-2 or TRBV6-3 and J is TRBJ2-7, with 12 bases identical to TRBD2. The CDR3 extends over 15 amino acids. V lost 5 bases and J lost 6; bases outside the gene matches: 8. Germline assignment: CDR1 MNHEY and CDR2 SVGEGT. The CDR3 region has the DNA TGTGCCAGCAGTAACGGACTAGCGGGAAACGGCGAGCAGTACTTC. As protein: CASSNGLAGNGEQYF.

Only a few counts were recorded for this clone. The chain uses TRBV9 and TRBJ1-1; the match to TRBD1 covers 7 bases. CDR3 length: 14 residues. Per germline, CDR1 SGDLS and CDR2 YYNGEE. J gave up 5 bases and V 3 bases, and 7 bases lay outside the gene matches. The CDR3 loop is CASSDLTGSTEAFF. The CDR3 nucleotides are TGTGCCAGCAGCGACCTGACAGGGAGTACTGAAGCTTTCTTT.

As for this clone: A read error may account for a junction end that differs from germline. The CDR3 region is CATSDLQRSF. The CDR3 DNA follows: TGTGCCACCAGTGATTTGCAGCGGAGTTTT. The chain couples TRBV24-1 to TRBJ1-5; D not resolved. The germline V gene encodes CDR1 KGHDR and CDR2 SFDVKD. The CDR3 is 10 amino acids.

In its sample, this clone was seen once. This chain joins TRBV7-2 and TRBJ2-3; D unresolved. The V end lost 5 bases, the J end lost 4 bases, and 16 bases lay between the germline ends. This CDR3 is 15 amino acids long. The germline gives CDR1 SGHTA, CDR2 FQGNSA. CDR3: CASSNRRGEPDTQYF. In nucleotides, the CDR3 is TGTGCCAGCAGCAACCGAAGAGGTGAACCAGATACGCAGTATTTT.

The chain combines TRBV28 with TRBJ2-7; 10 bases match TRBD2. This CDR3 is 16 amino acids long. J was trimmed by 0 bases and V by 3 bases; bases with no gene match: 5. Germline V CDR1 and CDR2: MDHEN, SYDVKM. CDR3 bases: TGTGCCAGCAGTTTCCATAGCGGGGGGCGCTCCTACGAGCAGTACTTC. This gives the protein CASSFHSGGRSYEQYF.

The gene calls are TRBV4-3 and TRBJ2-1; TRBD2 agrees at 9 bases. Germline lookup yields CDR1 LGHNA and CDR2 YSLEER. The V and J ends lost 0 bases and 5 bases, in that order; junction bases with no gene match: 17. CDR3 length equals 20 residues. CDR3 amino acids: CASSQDEAGGHENQNNEQFF. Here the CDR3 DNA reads TGCGCCAGCAGCCAAGATGAAGCGGGAGGCCACGAAAATCAAAACAATGAGCAGTTCTTC.

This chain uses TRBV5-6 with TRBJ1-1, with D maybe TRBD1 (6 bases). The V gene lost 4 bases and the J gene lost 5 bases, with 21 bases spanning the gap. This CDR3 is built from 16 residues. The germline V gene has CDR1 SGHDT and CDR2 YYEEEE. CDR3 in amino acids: CASSPRIGGFSTEAFF. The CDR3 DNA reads TGTGCCAGCAGCCCCAGAATTGGGGGCTTTTCGACTGAAGCTTTCTTT.

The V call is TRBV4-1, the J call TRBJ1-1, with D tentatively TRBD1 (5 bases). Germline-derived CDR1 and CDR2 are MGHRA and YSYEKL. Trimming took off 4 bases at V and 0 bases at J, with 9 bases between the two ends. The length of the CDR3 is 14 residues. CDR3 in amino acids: CASSLGGLNTEAFF. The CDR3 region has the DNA TGCGCCAGCAGCCTCGGGGGACTGAACACTGAAGCTTTCTTT.

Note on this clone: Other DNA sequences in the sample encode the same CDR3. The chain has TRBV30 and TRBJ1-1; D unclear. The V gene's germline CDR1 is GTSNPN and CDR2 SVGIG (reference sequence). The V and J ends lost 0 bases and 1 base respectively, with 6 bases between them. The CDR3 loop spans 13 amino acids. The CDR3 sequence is CAWSVNKNTEAFF. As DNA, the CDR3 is TGTGCCTGGAGTGTAAATAAGAACACTGAAGCTTTCTTT.

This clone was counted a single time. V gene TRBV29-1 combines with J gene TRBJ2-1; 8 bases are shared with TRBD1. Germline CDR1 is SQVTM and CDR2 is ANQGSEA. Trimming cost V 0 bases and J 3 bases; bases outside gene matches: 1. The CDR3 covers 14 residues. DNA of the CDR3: TGCAGCGTTGAAGACACAGGGGGCTACAATGAGCAGTTCTTC. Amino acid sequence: CSVEDTGGYNEQFF.

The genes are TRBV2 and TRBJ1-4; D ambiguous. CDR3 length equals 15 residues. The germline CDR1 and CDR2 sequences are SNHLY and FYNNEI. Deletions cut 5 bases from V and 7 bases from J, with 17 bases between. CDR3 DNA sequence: TGTGCCAGCAGTAGGGAAGGAGGAGAAGGTGAAAAACTGTTTTTT. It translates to CASSREGGEGEKLFF.

The CDR3 sequence is CASSEAKSGDEKLFF. The CDR3 region has the DNA TGTGCCAGCAGTGAGGCTAAAAGCGGCGATGAAAAACTGTTTTTT. The V and J genes are TRBV2 and TRBJ1-4; D is unclear. The V end lost 3 bases, the J end lost 6 bases, and 14 bases lay between the germline ends. This CDR3 has 15 residues. The germline CDR1 and CDR2 sequences are SNHLY and FYNNEI.

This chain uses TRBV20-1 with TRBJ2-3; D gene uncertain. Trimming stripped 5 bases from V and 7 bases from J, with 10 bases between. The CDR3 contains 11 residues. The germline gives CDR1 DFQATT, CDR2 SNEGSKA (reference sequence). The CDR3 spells CSAHTGYTQYF. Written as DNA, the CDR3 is TGCAGTGCTCATACGGGTTATACGCAGTATTTT.

Here the CDR3 reads CASRSSGDQPQHF. The CDR3, as DNA: TGTGCCAGCAGATCCTCAGGGGATCAGCCCCAGCATTTT. This chain connects TRBV28 to TRBJ1-5; possibly TRBD1 for D (6 bases). Trimming removed 6 bases at V and 5 bases at J, with 11 bases between. The CDR3 has 13 amino acids. Per the germline V gene, CDR1 is MDHEN and CDR2 is SYDVKM.

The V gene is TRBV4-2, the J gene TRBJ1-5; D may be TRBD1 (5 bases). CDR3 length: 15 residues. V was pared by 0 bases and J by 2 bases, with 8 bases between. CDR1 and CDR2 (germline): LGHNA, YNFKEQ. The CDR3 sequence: CASSQDRARNQPQHF. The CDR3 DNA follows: TGTGCCAGCAGCCAAGACAGGGCGCGCAATCAGCCCCAGCATTTT.

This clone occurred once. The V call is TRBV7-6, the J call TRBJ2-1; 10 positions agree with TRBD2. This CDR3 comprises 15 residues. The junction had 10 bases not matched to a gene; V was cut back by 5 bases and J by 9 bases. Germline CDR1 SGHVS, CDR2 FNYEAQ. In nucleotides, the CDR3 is TGTGCCAGCAGCCGGACTAGCGGATGGTTCGGTGAGCAGTTCTTC. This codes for CASSRTSGWFGEQFF.

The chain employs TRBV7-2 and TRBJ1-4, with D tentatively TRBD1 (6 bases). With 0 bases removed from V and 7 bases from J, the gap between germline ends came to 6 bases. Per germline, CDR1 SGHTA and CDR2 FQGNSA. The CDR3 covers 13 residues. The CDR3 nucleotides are TGTGCCAGCAGCTTAGCGGGGGCTGAAAAACTGTTTTTT. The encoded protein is CASSLAGAEKLFF.